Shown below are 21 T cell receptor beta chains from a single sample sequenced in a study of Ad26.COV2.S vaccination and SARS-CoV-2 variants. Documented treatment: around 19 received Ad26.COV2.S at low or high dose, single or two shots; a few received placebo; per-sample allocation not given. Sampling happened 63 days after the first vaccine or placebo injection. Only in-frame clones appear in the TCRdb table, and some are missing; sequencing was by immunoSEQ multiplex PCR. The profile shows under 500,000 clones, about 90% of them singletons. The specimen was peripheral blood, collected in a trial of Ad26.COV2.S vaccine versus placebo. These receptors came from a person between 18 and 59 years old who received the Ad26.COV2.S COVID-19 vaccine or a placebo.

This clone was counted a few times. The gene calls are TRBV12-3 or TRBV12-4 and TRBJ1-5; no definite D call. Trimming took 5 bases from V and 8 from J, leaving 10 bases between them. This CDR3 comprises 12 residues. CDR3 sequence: CASSGGMKPQHF. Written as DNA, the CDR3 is TGTGCCAGCAGTGGTGGGATGAAGCCCCAGCATTTT.

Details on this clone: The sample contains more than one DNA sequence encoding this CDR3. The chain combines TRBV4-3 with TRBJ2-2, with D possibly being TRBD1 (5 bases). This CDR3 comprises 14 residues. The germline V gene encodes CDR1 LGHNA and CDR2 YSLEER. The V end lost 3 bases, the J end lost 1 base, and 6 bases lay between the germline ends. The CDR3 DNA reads TGCGCCAGCAGCCATACAGGGAACACCGGGGAGCTGTTTTTT. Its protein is CASSHTGNTGELFF.

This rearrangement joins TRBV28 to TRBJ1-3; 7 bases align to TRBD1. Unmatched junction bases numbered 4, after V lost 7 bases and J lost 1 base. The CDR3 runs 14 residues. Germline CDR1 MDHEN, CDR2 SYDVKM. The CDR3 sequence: CASTPTGSGNTIYF. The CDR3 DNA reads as TGTGCCAGCACCCCGACAGGGTCTGGAAACACCATATATTTT.

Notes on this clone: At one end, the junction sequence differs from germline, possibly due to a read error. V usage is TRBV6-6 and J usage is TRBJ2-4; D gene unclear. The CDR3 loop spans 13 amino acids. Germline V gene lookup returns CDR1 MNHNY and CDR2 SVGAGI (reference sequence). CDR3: CASSSISKDIQYF. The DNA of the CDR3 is TGTGCCAGCAGTTCTATATCCAAAGACATTCAGTACTTC.

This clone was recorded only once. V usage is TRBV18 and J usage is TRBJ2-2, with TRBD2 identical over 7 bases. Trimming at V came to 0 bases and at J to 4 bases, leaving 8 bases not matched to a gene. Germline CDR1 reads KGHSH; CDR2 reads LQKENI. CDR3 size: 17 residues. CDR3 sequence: CASSPPLRGGFTGELFF. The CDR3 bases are TGTGCCAGCTCACCACCGCTCCGCGGGGGATTCACCGGGGAGCTGTTTTTT.

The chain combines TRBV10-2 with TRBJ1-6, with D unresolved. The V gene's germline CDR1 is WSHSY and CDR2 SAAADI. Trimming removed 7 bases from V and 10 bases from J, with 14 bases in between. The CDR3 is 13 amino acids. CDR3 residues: CASIGRNESPLHF. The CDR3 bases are TGCGCCAGCATCGGTCGAAACGAATCACCCCTCCACTTT.

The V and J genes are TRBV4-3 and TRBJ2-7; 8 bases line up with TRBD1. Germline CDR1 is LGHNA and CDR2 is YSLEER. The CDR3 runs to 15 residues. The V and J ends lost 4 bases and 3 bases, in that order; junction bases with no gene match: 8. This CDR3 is CASSPGQGAIYEQYF. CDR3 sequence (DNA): TGCGCCAGCAGCCCGGGGCAGGGGGCTATCTACGAGCAGTACTTC.

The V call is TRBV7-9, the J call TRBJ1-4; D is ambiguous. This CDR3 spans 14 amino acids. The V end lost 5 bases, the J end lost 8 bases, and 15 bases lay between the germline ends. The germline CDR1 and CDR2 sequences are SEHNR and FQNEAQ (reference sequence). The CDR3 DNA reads TGTGCCAGCAGCCACGAGAATCTAAACGAAAAACTGTTTTTT. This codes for CASSHENLNEKLFF.

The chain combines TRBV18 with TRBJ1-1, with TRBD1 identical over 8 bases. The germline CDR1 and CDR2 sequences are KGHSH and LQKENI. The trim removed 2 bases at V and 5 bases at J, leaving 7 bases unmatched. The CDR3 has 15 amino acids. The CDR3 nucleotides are TGTGCCAGCTCACCATCCAGGGGGCGCGGAACTGAAGCTTTCTTT. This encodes CASSPSRGRGTEAFF.

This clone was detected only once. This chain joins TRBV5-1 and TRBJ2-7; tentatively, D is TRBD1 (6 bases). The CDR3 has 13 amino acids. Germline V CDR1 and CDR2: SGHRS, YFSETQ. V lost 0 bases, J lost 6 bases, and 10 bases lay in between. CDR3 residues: CASSLVGAFEQYF. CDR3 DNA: TGCGCCAGCAGCTTGGTGGGGGCGTTCGAGCAGTACTTC.

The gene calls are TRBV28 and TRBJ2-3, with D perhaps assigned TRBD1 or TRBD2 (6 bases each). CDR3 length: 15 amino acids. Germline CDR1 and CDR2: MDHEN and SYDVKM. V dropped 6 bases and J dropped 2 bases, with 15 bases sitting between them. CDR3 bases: TGTGCCAGCAGATTGGAGGGGGTGGCCACAGATACGCAGTATTTT. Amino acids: CASRLEGVATDTQYF. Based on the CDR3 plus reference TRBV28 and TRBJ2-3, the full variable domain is DVKVTQSSRYLVKRTGEKVFLECVQDMDHENMFWYRQDPGLGLRLIYFSYDVKMKEKGDIPEGYSVSREKKERFSLILESASTNQTSMYLCASRLEGVATDTQYFGPGTRLTVL.

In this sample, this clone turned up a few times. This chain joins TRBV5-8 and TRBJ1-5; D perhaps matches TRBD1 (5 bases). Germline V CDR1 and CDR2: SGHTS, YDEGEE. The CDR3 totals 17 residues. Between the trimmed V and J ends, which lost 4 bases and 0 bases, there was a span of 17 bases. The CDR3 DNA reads TGTGCCAGCAGCCTTGGGGACGGAGTTTATAGCAATCAGCCCCAGCATTTT. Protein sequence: CASSLGDGVYSNQPQHF.

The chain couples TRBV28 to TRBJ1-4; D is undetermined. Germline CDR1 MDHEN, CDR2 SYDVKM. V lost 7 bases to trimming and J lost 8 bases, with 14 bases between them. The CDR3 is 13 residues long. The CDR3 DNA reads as TGTGCCAGCATCGGCGGGTTGGGGGAAAAACTGTTTTTT. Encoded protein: CASIGGLGEKLFF.

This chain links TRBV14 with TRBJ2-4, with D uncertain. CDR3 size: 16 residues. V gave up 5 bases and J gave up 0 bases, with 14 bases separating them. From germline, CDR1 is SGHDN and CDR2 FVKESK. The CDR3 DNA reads TGTGCCAGCAGCTCGGCCTGGGAAATAGCCAAAAACATTCAGTACTTC. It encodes CASSSAWEIAKNIQYF. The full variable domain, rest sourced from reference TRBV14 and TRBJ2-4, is EAGVTQFPSHSVIEKGQTVTLRCDPISGHDNLYWYRRVMGKEIKFLLHFVKESKQDESGMPNNRFLAERTGGTYSTLKVQPAELEDSGVYFCASSSAWEIAKNIQYFGAGTRLSVL.

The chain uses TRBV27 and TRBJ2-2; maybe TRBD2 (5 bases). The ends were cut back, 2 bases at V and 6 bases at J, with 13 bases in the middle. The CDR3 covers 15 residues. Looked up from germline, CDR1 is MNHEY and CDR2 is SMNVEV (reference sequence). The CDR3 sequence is CASSLDTGLAGELFF. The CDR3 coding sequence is TGTGCCAGCAGTTTAGACACGGGGTTGGCCGGGGAGCTGTTTTTT.

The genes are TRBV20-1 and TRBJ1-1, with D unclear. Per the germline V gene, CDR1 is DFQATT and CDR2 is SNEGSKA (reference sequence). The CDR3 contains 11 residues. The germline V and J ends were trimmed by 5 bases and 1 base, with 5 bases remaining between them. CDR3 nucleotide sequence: TGCAGTGCTCCAGAGAACACTGAAGCTTTCTTT. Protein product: CSAPENTEAFF.

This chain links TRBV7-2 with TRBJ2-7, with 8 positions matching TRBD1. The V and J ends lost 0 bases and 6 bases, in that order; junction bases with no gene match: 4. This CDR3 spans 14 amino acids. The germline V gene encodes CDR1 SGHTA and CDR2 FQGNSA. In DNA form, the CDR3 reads TGTGCCAGCAGCTTAGCGGGACAGGTGGGCGAGCAGTACTTC. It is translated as CASSLAGQVGEQYF.

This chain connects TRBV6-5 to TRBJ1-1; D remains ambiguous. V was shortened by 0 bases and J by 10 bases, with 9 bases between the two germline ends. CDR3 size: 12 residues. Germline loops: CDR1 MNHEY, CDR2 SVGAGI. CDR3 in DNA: TGTGCCAGCAGTTACTCTCATATCCCAGCTTTCTTT. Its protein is CASSYSHIPAFF.

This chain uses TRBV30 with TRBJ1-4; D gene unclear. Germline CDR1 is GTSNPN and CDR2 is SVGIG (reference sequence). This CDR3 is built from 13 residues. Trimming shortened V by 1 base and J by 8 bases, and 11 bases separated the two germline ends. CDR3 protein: CAWSGREGEKLFF. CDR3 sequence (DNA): TGTGCCTGGAGTGGCCGGGAGGGCGAAAAACTGTTTTTT.

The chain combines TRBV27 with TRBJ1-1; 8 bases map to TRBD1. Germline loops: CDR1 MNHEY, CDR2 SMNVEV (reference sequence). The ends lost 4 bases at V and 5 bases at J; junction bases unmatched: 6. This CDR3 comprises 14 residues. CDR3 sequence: CASSWGTGGTEAFF. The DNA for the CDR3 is TGTGCCAGCAGTTGGGGGACAGGAGGGACTGAAGCTTTCTTT.

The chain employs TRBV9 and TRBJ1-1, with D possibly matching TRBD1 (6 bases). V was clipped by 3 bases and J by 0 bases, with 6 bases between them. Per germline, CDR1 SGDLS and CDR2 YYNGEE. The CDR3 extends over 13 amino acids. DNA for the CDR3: TGTGCCAGCAGCGGGACAGTGAACACTGAAGCTTTCTTT. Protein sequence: CASSGTVNTEAFF.